What follows are 21 T cell receptor beta chains derived from one specimen sequenced in a study of blood T cell repertoires in COVID-19. This table comes from immunoSEQ multiplex PCR, and its TCRdb copy is limited to in-frame clones, with some not included. The top ten hold over 0.2% of the sample, which has just over 650,000 clones, 80% to 90% seen once. The material sequenced was peripheral blood. These receptors all stem from a woman under 30 with acute or convalescent COVID-19.

V gene TRBV19 combines with J gene TRBJ1-1; no reliable D call. The CDR3 spans 10 residues. The germline V and J ends were trimmed by 9 bases and 14 bases, with 16 bases remaining between them. Germline loops: CDR1 LNHDA, CDR2 SQIVND (reference sequence). DNA of the CDR3: TGTGCCAGCTTGGGAGGGAGGGCCTTCTTT. Its translation is CASLGGRAFF.

The rearrangement uses TRBV25-1 and TRBJ2-1; the match to TRBD2 covers 8 bases. V lost 6 bases and J lost 11; bases outside the gene matches: 12. Germline CDR1 reads MGHDK; CDR2 reads SYGVNS. The CDR3 spans 14 residues. The CDR3 nucleotides are TGTGCCAGCAGGCAACCTGGTAGCGGGGAGCAGCAGTTCTTC. It codes for CASRQPGSGEQQFF.

This chain links TRBV9 with TRBJ2-3; 14 nucleotides line up with TRBD2. There are 19 residues in the CDR3. J lost 1 base, V lost 3 bases, and 10 bases had no gene match. Germline values: CDR1 SGDLS, CDR2 YYNGEE. CDR3 nucleotides: TGTGCCAGCAGCGACCCCGGGACTAGCGGGGGAGGGCGCACAGATACGCAGTATTTT. Protein: CASSDPGTSGGGRTDTQYF.

CDR3 bases: TGCGCCAGCAGCCAAGAACCCGCCTCGGGGGAGCGCGGGGAGCTGTTTTTT. Encoded protein: CASSQEPASGERGELFF. The rearrangement links TRBV4-1 to TRBJ2-2, with a weak D call TRBD2 (6 bases). The CDR3 is made up of 17 amino acids. The V end was cut by 0 bases, the J end by 7 bases, with 18 bases between. Germline CDR1 and CDR2: MGHRA and YSYEKL.

The V and J genes are TRBV5-1 and TRBJ2-3, with D tentatively TRBD1 (5 bases). Germline V gives CDR1 SGHRS, CDR2 YFSETQ. The CDR3 has 15 residues. Trimming cost V 2 bases and J 2 bases, with 12 bases left between them. The DNA of the CDR3 is TGCGCCAGCAGCTTATCAAACAGGCACACAGATACGCAGTATTTT. This encodes CASSLSNRHTDTQYF. The entire variable domain, with the rest obtained from reference TRBV5-1 and TRBJ2-3, is as follows: KAGVTQTPRYLIKTRGQQVTLSCSPISGHRSVSWYQQTPGQGLQFLFEYFSETQRNKGNFPGRFSGRQFSNSRSEMNVSTLELGDSALYLCASSLSNRHTDTQYFGPGTRLTVL.

This clone was detected once. The chain links TRBV6-4 to TRBJ1-1, with 7 bases identical to TRBD1. The CDR3 totals 14 residues. Trimming took 4 bases from V and 4 from J; bases not matched to a gene: 6. CDR1 and CDR2 from the germline V gene are MRHNA and SNTAGT. CDR3 loop: CASSAQGTSTEAFF. The CDR3 DNA reads as TGTGCCAGCAGTGCACAGGGGACTAGCACTGAAGCTTTCTTT.

This chain's CDR3 is CASSYRSGVTRETQYF. The CDR3 DNA reads as TGTGCCAGCAGTTACAGAAGCGGGGTCACCAGGGAGACCCAGTACTTC. V is TRBV6-2 or TRBV6-3 and J is TRBJ2-5, with 7 bases matching TRBD2. Germline CDR1 and CDR2: MNHEY and SVGEGT. The CDR3 length is 16 residues. The junction had 11 bases not matched to a gene; V was cut back by 2 bases and J by 5 bases.

The V and J genes are TRBV27 and TRBJ2-7, with TRBD2 matching over 7 bases. Germline assignment: CDR1 MNHEY and CDR2 SMNVEV (reference sequence). V lost 4 bases, J lost 1 base, and 7 bases stayed unmatched. The CDR3 is made up of 15 amino acids. This chain's CDR3 is CASSSGRGFSYEQYF. The CDR3 coding sequence is TGTGCCAGCAGTTCCGGGCGGGGGTTTTCCTACGAGCAGTACTTC.

The rearrangement links TRBV10-3 to TRBJ1-5; TRBD1 agrees at 7 bases. This CDR3 has 15 amino acids. Looked up from germline, CDR1 is ENHRY and CDR2 is SYGVKD. V was pared by 10 bases and J by 0 bases, with 9 bases of the junction left unmatched. CDR3 nucleotides: TGTGCCACCAGCCTACAGGGGAATAGCAATCAGCCCCAGCATTTT. Amino acids: CATSLQGNSNQPQHF.

Regarding this clone: Other nucleotide sequences in the sample specify the same CDR3. The chain combines TRBV9 with TRBJ2-7, with TRBD1 matching 12 bases. This CDR3 is built from 14 residues. Germline CDR1 reads SGDLS; CDR2 reads YYNGEE. V lost 4 bases to trimming and J lost 5 bases; unmatched junction nucleotides: 4. CDR3 amino acids: CASSTGTGGDEQYF. DNA for the CDR3: TGTGCCAGCAGCACGGGGACAGGGGGCGACGAGCAGTACTTC.

The chain employs TRBV7-2 and TRBJ1-3; D gene uncertain. The V gene's germline CDR1 is SGHTA and CDR2 FQGNSA. Trimming removed 5 bases at V and 0 bases at J, with 20 bases between. The CDR3 has 18 residues. CDR3 coding DNA: TGTGCCAGCAGCCTATCCCCCCAAACCCTGAACTCTGGAAACACCATATATTTT. Translation gives CASSLSPQTLNSGNTIYF.

This chain links TRBV30 with TRBJ1-5; TRBD1 might be the D (5 bases). CDR3 size: 15 residues. The germline V gene encodes CDR1 GTSNPN and CDR2 SVGIG (reference sequence). V lost 2 bases and J lost 3, with 14 bases in between. CDR3 coding DNA: TGTGCCTGGAGTCGGGGGGTCCCCTACAATCAGCCCCAGCATTTT. It yields the protein CAWSRGVPYNQPQHF.

The chain uses TRBV7-8 and TRBJ1-2, with TRBD1 as a possible D gene (5 bases). The V gene's germline CDR1 is SGHVS and CDR2 FQNEAQ. Trimming took 5 bases from V and 4 from J, leaving 14 bases between them. The CDR3 runs 14 residues. The DNA for the CDR3 is TGTGCCAGCAGCCGCTCCCGGGACTTCTATGGCTACACCTTC. This sequence encodes CASSRSRDFYGYTF.

This rearrangement joins TRBV7-3 to TRBJ1-3; D possibly corresponds to TRBD1 (6 bases). V was shortened by 5 bases and J by 0 bases, with 14 bases between the two germline ends. CDR1 is SGHTA and CDR2 is FQGTGA in the germline V gene. The CDR3 is 16 residues long. In nucleotides, the CDR3 is TGTGCCAGCAGCCCGACCGGACAGTCCTCTGGAAACACCATATATTTT. Its protein is CASSPTGQSSGNTIYF.

This chain uses TRBV5-1 with TRBJ2-6; TRBD1 matches 7 bases. V shed 4 bases and J 0 bases; nucleotides not matched to a gene: 4. This CDR3 is built from 16 residues. CDR1 and CDR2 from the germline V gene are SGHRS and YFSETQ. The CDR3 sequence: CASSATGSSGANVLTF. The CDR3 nucleotides are TGCGCCAGCAGCGCGACAGGGAGCTCTGGGGCCAACGTCCTGACTTTC.

The chain carries TRBV4-3 and TRBJ2-5; 11 bases fit TRBD2. Germline CDR1 reads LGHNA; CDR2 reads YSLEER. The CDR3 spans 18 residues. After removal of 3 bases from V and 3 bases from J, the junction contained 12 bases not matched to a gene. The DNA for the CDR3 is TGCGCCAGCAGCCAGTCCGTAGCGGGGGGGCTGATGGAAGAGACCCAGTACTTC. It is translated as CASSQSVAGGLMEETQYF.

The chain combines TRBV11-2 with TRBJ2-7; possibly TRBD2 for D (5 bases). This CDR3 contains 13 residues. The germline CDR1 and CDR2 sequences are SGHAT and FQNNGV. The V end lost 3 bases, the J end lost 6 bases, and 12 bases lay between the germline ends. CDR3 sequence: CASSFGKAGEQYF. The CDR3 DNA follows: TGTGCCAGCAGCTTTGGTAAGGCGGGCGAGCAGTACTTC.

The chain carries TRBV19 and TRBJ1-4; 9 bases fit TRBD1. CDR3 length equals 15 residues. With 4 bases clipped from V and 8 bases from J, the junction kept 8 bases outside the gene matches. Germline V CDR1 and CDR2: LNHDA, SQIVND (reference sequence). CDR3 coding DNA: TGTGCCAGTAGTAGCCCGGGACAGGGCCTCGAAAAACTGTTTTTT. It codes for CASSSPGQGLEKLFF.

The V call is TRBV4-3, the J call TRBJ1-6; 8 nucleotides match TRBD1. Losses at the gene ends were 2 bases for V and 6 bases for J; bases not matched to a gene: 3. This CDR3 has 15 amino acids. Germline V gene lookup returns CDR1 LGHNA and CDR2 YSLEER. This CDR3 is CASSQQGAGNSPLHF. CDR3 coding DNA: TGCGCCAGCAGCCAACAGGGGGCTGGTAATTCACCCCTCCACTTT.

V usage is TRBV5-1 and J usage is TRBJ1-2, with D unclear. Germline assignment: CDR1 SGHRS and CDR2 YFSETQ. This CDR3 has 14 amino acids. The V end lost 4 bases, the J end lost 8 bases, and 18 bases lay between the germline ends. DNA of the CDR3: TGCGCCAGCAGCCCTCTAGGGCCCGGAGGGGGCTACACCTTC. Its translation: CASSPLGPGGGYTF.

The V gene is TRBV7-2, the J gene TRBJ2-2; weak D call: TRBD1 (6 bases). Deletions cut 5 bases from V and 5 bases from J, with 21 bases between. The germline CDR1 and CDR2 sequences are SGHTA and FQGNSA. The CDR3 is made up of 17 amino acids. The CDR3 loop reads CASSPQGGRLLTGELFF. The CDR3 DNA reads as TGTGCCAGCAGCCCACAGGGTGGGCGTCTGCTGACCGGGGAGCTGTTTTTT.